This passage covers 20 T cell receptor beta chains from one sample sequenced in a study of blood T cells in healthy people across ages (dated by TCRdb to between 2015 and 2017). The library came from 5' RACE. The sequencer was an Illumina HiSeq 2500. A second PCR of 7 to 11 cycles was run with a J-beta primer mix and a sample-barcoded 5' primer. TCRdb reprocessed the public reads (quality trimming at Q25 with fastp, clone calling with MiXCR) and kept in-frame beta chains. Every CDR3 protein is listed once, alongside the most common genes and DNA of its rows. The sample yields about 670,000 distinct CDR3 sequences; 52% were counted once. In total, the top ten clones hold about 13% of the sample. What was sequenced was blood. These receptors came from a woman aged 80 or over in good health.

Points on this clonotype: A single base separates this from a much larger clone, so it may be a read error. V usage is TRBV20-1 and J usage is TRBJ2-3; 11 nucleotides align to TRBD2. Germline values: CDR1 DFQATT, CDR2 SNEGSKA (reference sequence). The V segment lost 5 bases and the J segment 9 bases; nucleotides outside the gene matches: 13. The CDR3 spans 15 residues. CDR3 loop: CSAGTSGRTLDTQYF. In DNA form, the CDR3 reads TGCAGTGCTGGCACTAGCGGGAGAACCCTAGACACGCAGTATTTT.

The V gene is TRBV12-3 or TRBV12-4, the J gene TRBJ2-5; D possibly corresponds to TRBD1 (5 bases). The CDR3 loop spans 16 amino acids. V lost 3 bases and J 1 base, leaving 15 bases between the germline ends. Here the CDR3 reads CASSFRGTGPQETQYF. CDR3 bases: TGTGCCAGCAGTTTTAGGGGAACAGGACCCCAAGAGACCCAGTACTTC.

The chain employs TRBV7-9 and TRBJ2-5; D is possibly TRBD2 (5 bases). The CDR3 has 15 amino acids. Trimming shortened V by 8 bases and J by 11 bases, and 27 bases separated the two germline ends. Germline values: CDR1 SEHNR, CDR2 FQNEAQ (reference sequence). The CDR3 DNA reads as TGTGCCAGCCCTCCCGAGGGTGACTCTACAAATGAGCAGTACTTC. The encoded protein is CASPPEGDSTNEQYF.

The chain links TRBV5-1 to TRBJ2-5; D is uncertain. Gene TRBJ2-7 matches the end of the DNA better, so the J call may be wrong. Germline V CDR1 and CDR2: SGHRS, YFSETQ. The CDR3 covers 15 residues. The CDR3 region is CASSLEGLPLGEQYF. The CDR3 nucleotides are TGCGCCAGCAGCTTGGAAGGGCTCCCCTTGGGCGAGCAGTACTTC.

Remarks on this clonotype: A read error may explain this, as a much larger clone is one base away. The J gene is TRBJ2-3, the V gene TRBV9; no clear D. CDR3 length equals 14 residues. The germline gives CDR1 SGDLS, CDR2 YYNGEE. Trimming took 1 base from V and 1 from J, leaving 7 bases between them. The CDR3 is CASSVRMGTDTQYF. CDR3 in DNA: TGTGCCAGCAGCGTACGGATGGGCACAGATACGCAGTATTTT.

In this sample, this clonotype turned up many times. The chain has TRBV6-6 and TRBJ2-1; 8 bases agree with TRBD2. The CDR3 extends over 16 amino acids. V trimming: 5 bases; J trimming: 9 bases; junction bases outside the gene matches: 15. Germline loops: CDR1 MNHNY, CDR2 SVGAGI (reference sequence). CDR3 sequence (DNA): TGTGCCAGCAGTACCCAGGAAGCGGGAGTAGGGGTTGAGCAGTTCTTC. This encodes CASSTQEAGVGVEQFF.

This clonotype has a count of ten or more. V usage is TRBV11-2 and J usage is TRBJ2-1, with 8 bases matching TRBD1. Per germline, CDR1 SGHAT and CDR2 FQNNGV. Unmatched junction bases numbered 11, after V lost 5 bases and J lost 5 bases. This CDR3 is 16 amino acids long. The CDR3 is CASSARSGQVNNEQFF. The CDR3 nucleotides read TGTGCCAGCAGCGCGCGGTCGGGACAGGTAAACAATGAGCAGTTCTTC.

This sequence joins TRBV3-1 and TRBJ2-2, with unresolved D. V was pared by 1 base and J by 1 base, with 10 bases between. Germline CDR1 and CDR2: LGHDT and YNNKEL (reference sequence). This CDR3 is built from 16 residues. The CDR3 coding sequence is TGTGCCAGCAGCCAAGCGGCTTGGAAGAACACCGGGGAGCTGTTTTTT. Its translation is CASSQAAWKNTGELFF. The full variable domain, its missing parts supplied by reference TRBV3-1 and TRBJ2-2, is DTAVSQTPKYLVTQMGNDKSIKCEQNLGHDTMYWYKQDSKKFLKIMFSYNNKELIINETVPNRFSPKSPDKAHLNLHINSLELGDSAVYFCASSQAAWKNTGELFFGEGSRLTVL.

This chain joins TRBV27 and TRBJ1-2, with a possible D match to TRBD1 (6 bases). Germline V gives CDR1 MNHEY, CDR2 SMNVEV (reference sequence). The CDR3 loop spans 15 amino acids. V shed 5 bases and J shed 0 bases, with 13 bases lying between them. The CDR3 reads CASSQVGGPNYGYTF. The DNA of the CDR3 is TGTGCCAGCAGTCAGGTCGGGGGGCCTAACTATGGCTACACCTTC.

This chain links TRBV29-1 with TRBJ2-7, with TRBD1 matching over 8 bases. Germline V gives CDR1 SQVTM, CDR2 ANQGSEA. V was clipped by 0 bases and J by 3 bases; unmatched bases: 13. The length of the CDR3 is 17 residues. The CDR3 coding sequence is TGCAGCGTTGAAGATCGGGTTGGACAGGGAGGACACTACGAGCAGTACTTC. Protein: CSVEDRVGQGGHYEQYF.

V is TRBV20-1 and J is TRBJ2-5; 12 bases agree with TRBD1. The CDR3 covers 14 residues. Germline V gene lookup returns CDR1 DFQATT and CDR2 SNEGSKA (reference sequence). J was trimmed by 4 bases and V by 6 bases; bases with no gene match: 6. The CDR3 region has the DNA TGCAGTGCACGCGCGGGACAGGGGGCAGAGACCCAGTACTTC. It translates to CSARAGQGAETQYF.

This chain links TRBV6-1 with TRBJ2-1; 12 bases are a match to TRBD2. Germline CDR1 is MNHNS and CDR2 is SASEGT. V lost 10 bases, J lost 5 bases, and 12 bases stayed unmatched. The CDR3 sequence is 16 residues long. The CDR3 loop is CATNSARTSGNNEQFF. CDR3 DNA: TGTGCCACTAACTCGGCGCGGACTAGCGGGAACAATGAGCAGTTCTTC.

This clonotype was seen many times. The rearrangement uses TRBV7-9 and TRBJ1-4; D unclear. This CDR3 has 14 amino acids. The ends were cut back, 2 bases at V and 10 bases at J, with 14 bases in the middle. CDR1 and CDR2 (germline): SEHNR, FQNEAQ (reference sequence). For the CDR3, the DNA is TGTGCCAGCAGCTTATCCGGTGACCCAGGAAAACTGTTTTTT. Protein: CASSLSGDPGKLFF.

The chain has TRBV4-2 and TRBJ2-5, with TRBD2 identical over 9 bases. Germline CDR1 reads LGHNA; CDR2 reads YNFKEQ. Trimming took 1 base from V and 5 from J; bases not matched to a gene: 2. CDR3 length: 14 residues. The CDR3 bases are TGTGCCAGCAGCCAAGCTAGCGGGGACGAGACCCAGTACTTC. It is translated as CASSQASGDETQYF.

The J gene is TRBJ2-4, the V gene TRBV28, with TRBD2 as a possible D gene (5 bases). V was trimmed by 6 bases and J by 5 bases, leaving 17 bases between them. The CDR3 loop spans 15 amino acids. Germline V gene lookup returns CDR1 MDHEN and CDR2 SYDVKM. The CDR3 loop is CASSPRGLGQNIQYF. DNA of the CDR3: TGTGCCAGCAGCCCCCGGGGTCTCGGTCAAAACATTCAGTACTTC. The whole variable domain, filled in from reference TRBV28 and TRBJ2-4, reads DVKVTQSSRYLVKRTGEKVFLECVQDMDHENMFWYRQDPGLGLRLIYFSYDVKMKEKGDIPEGYSVSREKKERFSLILESASTNQTSMYLCASSPRGLGQNIQYFGAGTRLSVL.

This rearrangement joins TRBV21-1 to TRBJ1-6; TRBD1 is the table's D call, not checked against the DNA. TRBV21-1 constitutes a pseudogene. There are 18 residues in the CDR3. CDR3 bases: TGTGCCAGCAGCAAAGAGGAAGGGGCAAGCTCCTATAATTCACCCCTCCACTTT. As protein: CASSKEEGASSYNSPLHF.

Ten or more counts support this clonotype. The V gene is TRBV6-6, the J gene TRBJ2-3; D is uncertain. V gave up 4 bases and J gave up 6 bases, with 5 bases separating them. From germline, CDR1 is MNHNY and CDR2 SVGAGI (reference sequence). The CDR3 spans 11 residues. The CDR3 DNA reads TGTGCCAGCAGTTGGACGGATACGCAGTATTTT. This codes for CASSWTDTQYF.

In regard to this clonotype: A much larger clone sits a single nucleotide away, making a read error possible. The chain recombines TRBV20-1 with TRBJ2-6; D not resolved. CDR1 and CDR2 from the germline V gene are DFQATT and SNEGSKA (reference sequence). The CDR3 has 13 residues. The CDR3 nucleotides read TGCAGTGCTACCACCTCTGGGACCAACGTCCTGACTTTC. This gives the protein CSATTSGTNVLTF.

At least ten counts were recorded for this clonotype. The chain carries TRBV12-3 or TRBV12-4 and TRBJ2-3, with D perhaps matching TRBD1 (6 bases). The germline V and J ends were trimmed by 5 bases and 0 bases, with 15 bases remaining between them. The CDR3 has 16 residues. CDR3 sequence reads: CASSTGFSPSTDTQYF. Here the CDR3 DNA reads TGTGCCAGCAGTACAGGGTTCTCGCCTAGCACAGATACGCAGTATTTT.

CDR3 amino acids: CSALKWTQFF. Written as DNA, the CDR3 is TGCAGTGCCCTCAAATGGACCCAGTTCTTC. This chain links TRBV20-1 with TRBJ2-1, with D hard to call. V was trimmed by 6 bases and J by 13 bases, leaving 13 bases between them. This CDR3 spans 10 amino acids. The germline CDR1 and CDR2 sequences are DFQATT and SNEGSKA (reference sequence).